These 2 T cell receptor beta chains came from one sample sequenced in a study of read filtering for tumor transcriptome and immune sequencing. Molecular barcoded adaptors covering alpha/delta and beta/gamma chains were used on 400 ng RNA. TCRdb redid the calling of the reads with MiXCR, one entry per CDR3 protein. This table has 75,000 to 95,000 distinct CDR3 sequences, roughly 21% appearing once. The sequencing sample was made of a population of CD138-negative cells sorted from bone marrow. Source of these receptors: a donor aged 40 or older with multiple myeloma.

To note about this clonotype: A much larger clone differs by one base, so this may be a read error. V gene TRBV29-1 combines with J gene TRBJ1-4; possibly TRBD1 for D (5 bases). CDR1 is SQVTM, CDR2 ANQGSEA, per germline. V was pared by 4 bases and J by 7 bases, with 10 bases between. This CDR3 has 12 amino acids. In nucleotides, the CDR3 is TGCAGCGTTGTGGGGCACACTGAAAAACTGTTTTTT. This gives the protein CSVVGHTEKLFF.

This clonotype appeared many times. The chain carries TRBV5-1 and TRBJ2-6; unclear D gene. V lost 0 bases and J lost 2, with 6 bases in between. CDR1 SGHRS and CDR2 YFSETQ come from the germline V gene. This CDR3 is 15 amino acids long. Here the CDR3 reads CASSLVGAGANVLTF. The CDR3 DNA reads TGCGCCAGCAGCTTGGTTGGGGCTGGGGCCAACGTCCTGACTTTC.